This T cell receptor (beta chain) derives from a study of Ad26.COV2.S vaccination and SARS-CoV-2 variants. V was cut by 2 bases and J by 8 bases, with 15 bases left in between. This CDR3 spans 14 amino acids. The germline V gene has CDR1 MDHEN and CDR2 SYDVKM. The method was immunoSEQ multiplex PCR; TCRdb's version includes in-frame clones alone and lacks a portion of them. This table has under 550,000 clones, over 75% appearing once. Sample treatment: some 20 received Ad26.COV2.S at low or high dose, single or two shots; about 5 received placebo; per-sample allocation not given. Sample collection was performed on day 63 after the first vaccine or placebo injection.

This chain uses TRBV28 with TRBJ1-2, with D hard to call. The sample in question was peripheral blood, obtained in a trial of Ad26.COV2.S vaccine versus placebo. This sequence originates from a person between 18 and 65 years old who received the Ad26.COV2.S COVID-19 vaccine or a placebo. This chain's CDR3 is CASSLVGTAGGYTF. DNA of the CDR3: TGTGCCAGCAGTTTAGTAGGTACGGCGGGAGGCTACACCTTC.